These 24 T cell receptor beta chains came from one sample sequenced in a study of cytomegalovirus exposure and HLA in healthy donors. Use of 60 Vbeta and 13 Jbeta primers characterized the PCR. The assay was immunoSEQ multiplex PCR, and TCRdb's table has in-frame clones only and misses some. There are 60,000 to 90,000 clones in the sample; approximately 67% occur only once, and 7.5% to 8% lies in the top ten. Sequencing was performed on PBMCs. The receptors shown here come from a man between 35 and 55 years old in good health and CMV-seropositive.

This clone was counted between two and nine times. The rearrangement uses TRBV7-3 and TRBJ2-6; weak D call: TRBD1 (5 bases). Germline-derived CDR1 and CDR2 are SGHTA and FQGTGA. This CDR3 contains 15 residues. V shed 5 bases and J shed 2 bases, with 10 bases lying between them. CDR3 bases: TGTGCCAGCAGCCAAGACAGTGCTGGGGCCAACGTCCTGACTTTC. It yields the protein CASSQDSAGANVLTF.

The J gene is TRBJ1-2, the V gene TRBV19, with 8 positions matching TRBD1. The CDR3 covers 16 residues. With V trimmed by 5 bases and J by 5 bases, 13 bases remained unmatched. Germline V gene lookup returns CDR1 LNHDA and CDR2 SQIVND (reference sequence). DNA for the CDR3: TGTGCCAGTAGTTTGAGTCCCGGGACAGGAACATATGGCTACACCTTC. This translates into CASSLSPGTGTYGYTF.

V is TRBV6-1 and J is TRBJ1-1, with 8 bases matching TRBD1. The V and J ends lost 4 bases and 0 bases, in that order; junction bases with no gene match: 1. CDR1 is MNHNS and CDR2 is SASEGT in the germline V gene. The CDR3 is made up of 14 amino acids. The CDR3 region has the DNA TGTGCCAGCAGTGGACAGGGGCTGAACACTGAAGCTTTCTTT. The encoded protein is CASSGQGLNTEAFF.

The chain joins TRBV29-1 to TRBJ1-2, with D perhaps matching TRBD1 (6 bases). V lost 6 bases and J lost 2, with 10 bases in between. CDR1 is SQVTM, CDR2 ANQGSEA, per germline. The CDR3 covers 12 residues. The CDR3 DNA is TGCAGCGTCGTGGACAGCAACTATGGCTACACCTTC. Amino acids: CSVVDSNYGYTF.

The rearrangement joins TRBV27 to TRBJ2-7; no definite D call. The germline V gene encodes CDR1 MNHEY and CDR2 SMNVEV (reference sequence). With 1 base removed from V and 5 bases from J, the gap between germline ends came to 15 bases. The CDR3 contains 15 residues. CDR3 in amino acids: CASSLFRTHRDEQYF. CDR3 bases: TGTGCCAGCAGTTTATTTCGTACTCATCGAGACGAGCAGTACTTC.

The chain recombines TRBV5-6 with TRBJ2-7; the D gene is possibly TRBD1 (5 bases). CDR1 and CDR2 (germline): SGHDT, YYEEEE. This CDR3 has 15 residues. V lost 0 bases and J 2 bases, leaving 12 bases between the germline ends. CDR3 bases: TGTGCCAGCAGCTTGGAACAGGCGTTAGCCTACGAGCAGTACTTC. It translates to CASSLEQALAYEQYF.

J is TRBJ2-7 and V is TRBV10-3; D possibly corresponds to TRBD1 (6 bases). Germline V gives CDR1 ENHRY, CDR2 SYGVKD. CDR3 length: 13 residues. V shed 3 bases and J shed 2 bases, with 8 bases lying between them. CDR3 sequence (DNA): TGTGCCATCAGTGATACAGGGACCTACGAGCAGTACTTC. It specifies CAISDTGTYEQYF.

The chain links TRBV25-1 to TRBJ2-6; the match to TRBD1 covers 7 bases. This CDR3 region has 17 residues. Looked up from germline, CDR1 is MGHDK and CDR2 is SYGVNS. Losses at the gene ends were 10 bases for V and 0 bases for J; bases not matched to a gene: 12. The CDR3 nucleotides read TGTGCCACCTTGGGGACAGTGAGCCGCTCTGGGGCCAACGTCCTGACTTTC. It translates to CATLGTVSRSGANVLTF.

The V gene is TRBV12-5, the J gene TRBJ1-1; D perhaps matches TRBD1 (5 bases). The CDR3 has 13 amino acids. Germline lookup yields CDR1 LGHNT and CDR2 FRNRAP. Trimming left V 9 bases short and J 1 base short, with 12 bases between. In nucleotides, the CDR3 is TGTGCTAGCAGAATGACAGAGAACACTGAAGCTTTCTTT. Amino acid sequence: CASRMTENTEAFF. Variable domain in full (rest from reference TRBV12-5 and TRBJ1-1): DARVTQTPRHKVTEMGQEVTMRCQPILGHNTVFWYRQTMMQGLELLAYFRNRAPLDDSGMPKDRFSAEMPDATLATLKIQPSEPRDSAVYFCASRMTENTEAFFGQGTRLTVV.

This clone appeared a single time. The V gene is TRBV5-4, the J gene TRBJ1-2, with D hard to call. Trimming stripped 5 bases from V and 2 bases from J, with 7 bases between. The CDR3 is made up of 12 amino acids. CDR1 SGHNT and CDR2 YYREEE come from the germline V gene (reference sequence). CDR3 residues: CASRTRNYGYTF. For the CDR3, the DNA is TGTGCCAGCAGAACCAGGAACTATGGCTACACCTTC.

This rearrangement joins TRBV10-3 to TRBJ1-2; the match to TRBD1 covers 7 bases. The CDR3 length is 15 residues. The germline CDR1 and CDR2 sequences are ENHRY and SYGVKD. Trimming at V came to 3 bases and at J to 0 bases, leaving 4 bases not matched to a gene. This CDR3 reads CAISDAGTANYGYTF. CDR3 DNA sequence: TGTGCCATCAGTGATGCCGGGACAGCTAACTATGGCTACACCTTC.

The J gene is TRBJ2-1, the V gene TRBV19; 8 nucleotides match TRBD2. This CDR3 contains 16 residues. CDR1 is LNHDA, CDR2 SQIVND, per germline (reference sequence). After removal of 6 bases from V and 6 bases from J, the junction contained 13 bases not matched to a gene. This CDR3 is CASSLMGMGLGNEQFF. As DNA, the CDR3 is TGTGCCAGTAGCCTCATGGGGATGGGACTAGGCAATGAGCAGTTCTTC.

The CDR3 is CASSFGGRPEKETQYF. The CDR3 DNA is TGTGCCAGCAGTTTTGGCGGGAGGCCCGAGAAAGAGACCCAGTACTTC. This chain links TRBV27 with TRBJ2-5; the match to TRBD2 covers 8 bases. This CDR3 region has 16 residues. V lost 3 bases, J lost 3 bases, and 9 bases stayed unmatched. Germline CDR1 and CDR2: MNHEY and SMNVEV (reference sequence).

The chain uses TRBV4-2 and TRBJ2-3, with TRBD2 matching 10 bases. V lost 4 bases and J lost 2; bases outside the gene matches: 6. The CDR3 runs to 16 residues. Per the germline V gene, CDR1 is LGHNA and CDR2 is YNFKEQ. The CDR3 loop is CASSPQAGGTTDTQYF. CDR3 nucleotides: TGTGCCAGCAGCCCGCAAGCGGGGGGGACCACAGATACGCAGTATTTT.

This clone was observed a few times. The V gene is TRBV7-9, the J gene TRBJ2-1; TRBD2 matches at 8 bases. J was trimmed by 5 bases and V by 5 bases; bases with no gene match: 11. The CDR3 contains 16 residues. Germline V lookup: CDR1 SEHNR, CDR2 FQNEAQ (reference sequence). CDR3 in DNA: TGTGCCAGCAGCACCGATGATCCGGGGGGGCACAATGAGCAGTTCTTC. It translates to CASSTDDPGGHNEQFF.

The chain carries TRBV6-5 and TRBJ2-5; D is perhaps TRBD1 (6 bases). The CDR3 contains 15 residues. CDR1 and CDR2 (germline): MNHEY, SVGAGI. With 6 bases removed from V and 2 bases from J, the gap between germline ends came to 16 bases. The CDR3 DNA reads as TGTGCCAGCAGCCGCCAACAGGGATGGCAAGAGACCCAGTACTTC. Amino acids: CASSRQQGWQETQYF.

The rearrangement links TRBV29-1 to TRBJ1-4; TRBD1 aligns across 7 bases. Losses at the gene ends were 0 bases for V and 7 bases for J; bases not matched to a gene: 2. Germline CDR1 is SQVTM and CDR2 is ANQGSEA. The CDR3 runs 13 residues. CDR3 coding DNA: TGCAGCGTTGAAGACAGGGGGTCTGAAAAACTGTTTTTT. It is translated as CSVEDRGSEKLFF.

This rearrangement joins TRBV7-8 to TRBJ2-1; 10 bases are a match to TRBD2. J lost 6 bases, V lost 5 bases, and 7 bases had no gene match. Germline lookup yields CDR1 SGHVS and CDR2 FQNEAQ. This CDR3 is built from 15 residues. CDR3 protein: CASSTLAGLGNEQFF. DNA for the CDR3: TGTGCCAGCAGCACACTAGCGGGGCTGGGCAATGAGCAGTTCTTC.

The chain joins TRBV28 to TRBJ1-1; unclear D gene. Trimming left V 4 bases short and J 1 base short, with 10 bases between. The CDR3 sequence is 14 residues long. Germline V CDR1 and CDR2: MDHEN, SYDVKM. CDR3 sequence: CASSSPTGNTEAFF. Here the CDR3 DNA reads TGTGCCAGCAGTTCGCCGACGGGGAACACTGAAGCTTTCTTT.

V is TRBV6-5 and J is TRBJ2-7; D is possibly TRBD2 (6 bases). Germline CDR1 reads MNHEY; CDR2 reads SVGAGI. The V end was cut by 8 bases, the J end by 2 bases, with 19 bases between. CDR3 size: 15 residues. CDR3 nucleotides: TGTGCCAGCCGCTCCCGGGGAGGTGGGACCTACGAGCAGTACTTC. Translated, it gives CASRSRGGGTYEQYF.

In its sample, this clone was seen a few times. V and J are TRBV7-2 and TRBJ1-6; 8 nucleotides align to TRBD1. The J segment lost 7 bases and the V segment lost 6 bases, leaving 5 bases of the junction unmatched. CDR3 length: 14 residues. Germline CDR1 and CDR2: SGHTA and FQGNSA. The CDR3 is CASSFDRGNSPLHF. The CDR3 bases are TGTGCCAGCAGTTTTGACAGGGGAAATTCACCCCTCCACTTT.

The chain joins TRBV5-1 to TRBJ2-1; 9 bases map to TRBD2. Trimming took 3 bases from V and 6 from J; bases not matched to a gene: 7. The CDR3 covers 15 residues. Germline V gene lookup returns CDR1 SGHRS and CDR2 YFSETQ. The CDR3, as DNA: TGCGCCAGCAGCTCCCTAGCGGGAATGGGCAATGAGCAGTTCTTC. Translated, it gives CASSSLAGMGNEQFF. Together with reference TRBV5-1 and TRBJ2-1, the CDR3 gives the full variable domain: KAGVTQTPRYLIKTRGQQVTLSCSPISGHRSVSWYQQTPGQGLQFLFEYFSETQRNKGNFPGRFSGRQFSNSRSEMNVSTLELGDSALYLCASSSLAGMGNEQFFGPGTRLTVL.

The chain uses TRBV28 and TRBJ1-5; a possible D gene is TRBD1 (5 bases). V was clipped by 10 bases and J by 0 bases, with 16 bases between them. The CDR3 contains 15 residues. In germline, CDR1 is MDHEN, CDR2 SYDVKM. The CDR3 is CATLDRGFSNQPQHF. CDR3 DNA: TGTGCCACCTTAGATCGGGGGTTTAGCAATCAGCCCCAGCATTTT.

The chain couples TRBV5-4 to TRBJ1-4, with no clear D. The CDR3 totals 14 residues. In germline, CDR1 is SGHNT, CDR2 YYREEE (reference sequence). The ends were cut back, 2 bases at V and 0 bases at J, with 5 bases in the middle. The CDR3 DNA follows: TGTGCCAGCAGCTTAGAGGCAACTAATGAAAAACTGTTTTTT. Translation: CASSLEATNEKLFF. Looking up the rest from reference TRBV5-4 and TRBJ1-4 gives the full variable domain: ETGVTQSPTHLIKTRGQQVTLRCSSQSGHNTVSWYQQALGQGPQFIFQYYREEENGRGNFPPRFSGLQFPNYSSELNVNALELDDSALYLCASSLEATNEKLFFGSGTQLSVL.